What follows are 10 T cell receptor beta chains derived from one specimen sequenced in a study of post-analysis software for immune sequencing data (dated by TCRdb to between 2014 and 2017). Broader findings and caveats from the paper: Patients showed significantly higher frequencies than controls for a handful of TRBV segments, among them TRBV5-6, TRBV5-1 and TRBV20-1.

Their target antigens are unknown. Library preparation used PCR. For sequencing, an Illumina HiSeq 2500 was employed. To reduce PCR and sequencing biases, unique molecular identifiers were incorporated into the TCR beta cDNA libraries. TCRdb applied fastp at Q25 and MiXCR to the public reads, then kept only in-frame beta chains. One record per CDR3 amino acid sequence lists the most common genes and DNA. In all, the sample holds more than 450,000 distinct CDR3 sequences, and 40% to 50% of those were seen once. The ten largest make up 1.7% of the sample. Input material: blood. These receptors all stem from a girl aged 5-17 years with multiple sclerosis.

The chain is built from TRBV10-3 and TRBJ1-5; no clear D. V dropped 3 bases and J dropped 1 base, with 7 bases sitting between them. The CDR3 spans 14 residues. CDR1 ENHRY and CDR2 SYGVKD come from the germline V gene. The CDR3 region is CAISEAGSNQPQHF. CDR3 nucleotide sequence: TGTGCCATCAGTGAAGCTGGCAGCAATCAGCCCCAGCATTTT.

J is TRBJ2-1 and V is TRBV12-3 or TRBV12-4; D unresolved. The V gene lost 3 bases and the J gene lost 3 bases, with 9 bases spanning the gap. This CDR3 is 14 amino acids long. The CDR3 DNA reads as TGTGCCAGCAGTTTGTCGAGGATCTACAATGAGCAGTTCTTC. Its translation is CASSLSRIYNEQFF.

This clonotype was seen a few times. This rearrangement joins TRBV20-1 to TRBJ2-3; D remains unclear. CDR1 is DFQATT and CDR2 is SNEGSKA in the germline V gene (reference sequence). The CDR3 is 13 amino acids. V lost 1 base to trimming and J lost 2 bases, with 7 bases between them. CDR3 nucleotide sequence: TGCAGTGCTAGAGGTTCTCCCACAGATACGCAGTATTTT. It yields the protein CSARGSPTDTQYF.

The V gene is TRBV12-3 or TRBV12-4, the J gene TRBJ2-1, with 9 bases identical to TRBD1. CDR3 size: 15 residues. The junction had 10 bases not matched to a gene; V was cut back by 7 bases and J by 6 bases. This chain's CDR3 is CASTGTGWAGNEQFF. For the CDR3, the DNA is TGTGCCAGCACGGGGACAGGGTGGGCCGGCAATGAGCAGTTCTTC.

This clonotype was picked up one time. The chain links TRBV4-2 to TRBJ1-5, with D uncertain. The CDR3 loop spans 15 amino acids. The V gene lost 1 base and the J gene lost 4 bases, with 11 bases spanning the gap. The V gene's germline CDR1 is LGHNA and CDR2 YNFKEQ. The DNA for the CDR3 is TGTGCCAGCAGCCAAGGGGGTGAGGGAAATCAGCCCCAGCATTTT. Residues: CASSQGGEGNQPQHF.

This clonotype was found once. Germline and junction disagree at one end, which may indicate a read error. The chain uses TRBV7-2 and TRBJ1-2; D remains unclear. CDR1 is SGHTA and CDR2 is FQGNSA in the germline V gene. The CDR3 has 14 amino acids. This CDR3 is CASSVAGLNYGYTF. In DNA, the CDR3 is TGTGCCAGCAGCGTAGCAGGCCTCAACTATGGCTACACCTTC.

The chain couples TRBV10-3 to TRBJ1-4; D call uncertain. This CDR3 is 12 amino acids long. V was trimmed by 8 bases and J by 5 bases, leaving 9 bases between them. The V gene's germline CDR1 is ENHRY and CDR2 SYGVKD. The CDR3 here is CAISDENEKLFF. The CDR3 DNA reads as TGTGCCATCTCGGATGAAAATGAAAAACTGTTTTTT.

This clonotype came up a few times. The chain uses TRBV5-4 and TRBJ1-2, with D uncertain. V was shortened by 4 bases and J by 8 bases, with 18 bases between the two germline ends. Germline V lookup: CDR1 SGHNT, CDR2 YYREEE (reference sequence). The CDR3 length is 14 residues. CDR3 in amino acids: CASSTQTSRAGYTF. In DNA, the CDR3 is TGTGCCAGCAGCACCCAGACATCCCGGGCCGGCTACACCTTC. The full variable domain, completed using reference TRBV5-4 and TRBJ1-2, is ETGVTQSPTHLIKTRGQQVTLRCSSQSGHNTVSWYQQALGQGPQFIFQYYREEENGRGNFPPRFSGLQFPNYSSELNVNALELDDSALYLCASSTQTSRAGYTFGSGTRLTVV.

CDR3 amino acids: CASSMPGGRGTQYF. In DNA form, the CDR3 reads TGCGCCAGCAGCATGCCTGGGGGCCGGGGTACCCAGTACTTC. The chain joins TRBV5-1 to TRBJ2-5; D may be TRBD1 (6 bases). CDR3 length equals 14 residues. V lost 4 bases and J lost 8, with 18 bases in between. Germline V gene data show CDR1 as SGHRS and CDR2 as YFSETQ.

This clonotype appeared once. V gene TRBV18 combines with J gene TRBJ1-1; no clear D. The CDR3 covers 14 residues. Germline V lookup: CDR1 KGHSH, CDR2 LQKENI. The V end was cut by 3 bases, the J end by 10 bases, with 18 bases between. The CDR3 spells CASSPAADRYGAFF. Written as DNA, the CDR3 is TGTGCCAGCTCACCGGCGGCAGATCGTTATGGAGCTTTCTTT.